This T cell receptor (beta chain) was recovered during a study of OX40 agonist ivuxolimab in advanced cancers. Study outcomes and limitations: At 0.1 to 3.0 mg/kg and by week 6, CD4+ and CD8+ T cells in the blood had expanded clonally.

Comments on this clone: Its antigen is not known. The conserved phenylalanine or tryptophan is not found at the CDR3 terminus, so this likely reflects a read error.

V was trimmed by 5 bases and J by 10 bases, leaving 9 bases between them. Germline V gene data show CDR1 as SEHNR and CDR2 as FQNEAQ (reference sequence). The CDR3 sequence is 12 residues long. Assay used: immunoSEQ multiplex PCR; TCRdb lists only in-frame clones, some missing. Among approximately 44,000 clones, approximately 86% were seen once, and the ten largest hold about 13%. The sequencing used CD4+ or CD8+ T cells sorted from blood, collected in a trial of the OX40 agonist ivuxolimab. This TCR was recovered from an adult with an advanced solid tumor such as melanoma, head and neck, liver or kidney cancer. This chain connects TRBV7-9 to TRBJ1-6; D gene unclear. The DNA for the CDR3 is TGTGCCAGCAGCCTCGGGAGATCACCCCTCCACCTT. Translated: CASSLGRSPLHL.